The 15 T cell receptor beta chains given below trace back to one sample, sequenced in a study of cytomegalovirus exposure and HLA in healthy donors. The PCR had 60 Vbeta and 13 Jbeta primers. Sequencing used immunoSEQ multiplex PCR; TCRdb keeps in-frame clones, though not all of them. Here the sample spans approximately 99,000 clones, around three quarters being singletons. Sequencing input: PBMCs. These receptors all stem from a male donor in good health and CMV-seropositive.

The genes are TRBV5-6 and TRBJ1-2, with 9 nucleotides matching TRBD1. Germline values: CDR1 SGHDT, CDR2 YYEEEE. The CDR3 runs to 15 residues. J was trimmed by 4 bases and V by 2 bases; bases with no gene match: 6. CDR3 residues: CASSLGGTGIYGYTF. CDR3 in DNA: TGTGCCAGCAGCTTAGGCGGGACAGGGATCTATGGCTACACCTTC.

This chain joins TRBV2 and TRBJ2-1; TRBD2 is a possible D gene (6 bases). Germline loops: CDR1 SNHLY, CDR2 FYNNEI. V was shortened by 8 bases and J by 12 bases, with 17 bases between the two germline ends. This CDR3 region has 12 residues. Here the CDR3 reads CASLVRAGGQFF. The CDR3 DNA follows: TGTGCCAGCCTTGTCAGGGCCGGGGGGCAGTTCTTC.

The V gene is TRBV9, the J gene TRBJ2-7; 9 nucleotides align to TRBD1. The V gene end was trimmed by 4 bases and the J gene end by 1 base; junction bases not matched to a gene: 6. From germline, CDR1 is SGDLS and CDR2 YYNGEE. CDR3 length equals 15 residues. CDR3 nucleotide sequence: TGTGCCAGCAGCCTCCGGGACAGGGATTCCTACGAGCAGTACTTC. This gives the protein CASSLRDRDSYEQYF.

The CDR3 here is CASSLEFRGPTNYGYTF. CDR3 in DNA: TGTGCCAGCAGTTTGGAGTTCAGGGGCCCCACTAACTATGGCTACACCTTC. The J gene is TRBJ1-2, the V gene TRBV27; TRBD1 might be the D (6 bases). The CDR3 runs to 17 residues. The germline V gene encodes CDR1 MNHEY and CDR2 SMNVEV (reference sequence). Trimming cost V 3 bases and J 0 bases, with 17 bases left between them.

This clone was detected only once. V usage is TRBV7-9 and J usage is TRBJ2-5; 11 nucleotides line up with TRBD2. This CDR3 has 16 amino acids. The junction had 6 bases not matched to a gene; V was cut back by 5 bases and J by 1 base. Germline-derived CDR1 and CDR2 are SEHNR and FQNEAQ (reference sequence). CDR3 in amino acids: CASSVLAGGLQETQYF. The CDR3 region has the DNA TGTGCCAGCAGCGTTCTAGCGGGGGGTCTCCAAGAGACCCAGTACTTC.

This chain joins TRBV6-5 and TRBJ1-6; D gene unclear. Trimming took off 2 bases at V and 13 bases at J, with 9 bases between the two ends. This CDR3 is built from 12 residues. The V gene's germline CDR1 is MNHEY and CDR2 SVGAGI. The CDR3: CASSYMEGPLHF. The CDR3 DNA is TGTGCCAGCAGTTACATGGAGGGTCCCCTCCACTTT.

The table lists this clone with a few counts. V is TRBV5-6 and J is TRBJ1-1; D is uncertain. Trimming shortened V by 0 bases and J by 4 bases, and 7 bases separated the two germline ends. The CDR3 is 13 residues long. CDR1 and CDR2 (germline): SGHDT, YYEEEE. CDR3 DNA: TGTGCCAGCAGCTTGGTGGCGGGCACTGAAGCTTTCTTT. This sequence encodes CASSLVAGTEAFF.

This sequence joins TRBV12-5 and TRBJ2-1; tentatively, D is TRBD1 (7 bases). Germline V gene sequence: CDR1 LGHNT, CDR2 FRNRAP. The germline V and J ends were trimmed by 5 bases and 3 bases, with 11 bases remaining between them. The CDR3 is 14 residues long. The DNA for the CDR3 is TGTGCTAGTGGTCCCCAGGGGGGCTACAATGAGCAGTTCTTC. Its protein is CASGPQGGYNEQFF.

This clone has only one observation. The genes are TRBV15 and TRBJ2-3, with TRBD2 matching 9 bases. This CDR3 has 16 amino acids. The V gene's germline CDR1 is LNHNV and CDR2 YYDKDF (reference sequence). V was pared by 4 bases and J by 1 base, with 6 bases of the junction left unmatched. The DNA of the CDR3 is TGTGCCACCAGCACTTCCGAGCGGGGGGGCACAGATACGCAGTATTTT. Encoded protein: CATSTSERGGTDTQYF. The entire variable domain, with the rest obtained from reference TRBV15 and TRBJ2-3, is as follows: DAMVIQNPRYQVTQFGKPVTLSCSQTLNHNVMYWYQQKSSQAPKLLFHYYDKDFNNEADTPDNFQSRRPNTSFCFLDIRSPGLGDTAMYLCATSTSERGGTDTQYFGPGTRLTVL.

The chain is built from TRBV6-6 and TRBJ2-7, with TRBD1 identical over 7 bases. The CDR3 runs 13 residues. Germline V lookup: CDR1 MNHNY, CDR2 SVGAGI (reference sequence). J was trimmed by 2 bases and V by 8 bases; bases with no gene match: 6. CDR3 DNA: TGTGCCAGCGAGGGACAGAACACCTACGAGCAGTACTTC. Its protein product is CASEGQNTYEQYF.

The genes are TRBV30 and TRBJ1-1, with 10 positions matching TRBD1. The length of the CDR3 is 11 residues. From germline, CDR1 is GTSNPN and CDR2 SVGIG (reference sequence). The J segment lost 11 bases and the V segment lost 5 bases, leaving 5 bases of the junction unmatched. This CDR3 is CAWDRGPQAFF. The CDR3 DNA is TGTGCCTGGGACAGGGGGCCACAGGCTTTCTTT.

This chain connects TRBV7-2 to TRBJ2-7; possibly TRBD1 for D (6 bases). Trimming shortened V by 5 bases and J by 0 bases, and 11 bases separated the two germline ends. The V gene's germline CDR1 is SGHTA and CDR2 FQGNSA. CDR3 length equals 14 residues. The CDR3 DNA follows: TGTGCCAGCAGCCCCCAGACAGGCTCCTACGAGCAGTACTTC. It is translated as CASSPQTGSYEQYF.

V and J are TRBV7-9 and TRBJ2-3; possibly TRBD1 for D (6 bases). There are 13 residues in the CDR3. Germline loops: CDR1 SEHNR, CDR2 FQNEAQ (reference sequence). V lost 4 bases to trimming and J lost 6 bases, with 11 bases between them. The CDR3 DNA reads as TGTGCCAGCAGCTCAGGGGAAATGGATACGCAGTATTTT. As protein: CASSSGEMDTQYF.

V gene TRBV9 combines with J gene TRBJ2-7; 9 bases map to TRBD2. The CDR3 contains 16 residues. The germline V gene encodes CDR1 SGDLS and CDR2 YYNGEE. The V gene end was trimmed by 0 bases and the J gene end by 2 bases; junction bases not matched to a gene: 6. The CDR3 loop reads CASSVGGTSNTYEQYF. As DNA, the CDR3 is TGTGCCAGCAGCGTAGGGGGGACTAGCAATACCTACGAGCAGTACTTC.

The rearrangement joins TRBV30 to TRBJ1-1; D is undetermined. The CDR3 contains 17 residues. The germline gives CDR1 GTSNPN, CDR2 SVGIG (reference sequence). Trimming left V 1 base short and J 4 bases short, with 22 bases between. The CDR3 DNA reads TGTGCCTGGAGTGATATCAGGACTTCCTCCTGGGTCACTGAAGCTTTCTTT. This codes for CAWSDIRTSSWVTEAFF.